The 10 T cell receptor beta chains presented below share a single source sample, sequenced in a study of tumor and adjacent non-tumor tissue in lung cancer. Three rounds of nested PCR, following a modified ARM-PCR protocol, produced the TCRbeta library. MiXCR was run by TCRdb on the multiplex PCR reads, yielding one entry per CDR3 protein. The sample includes more than 120,000 distinct CDR3 sequences, approximately 70% of them seen just once. No cell sorting was done before RNA was extracted from the tissue. Specimen: lung tumor tissue. The receptors derive from a man aged 55-75 years with small cell lung cancer.

Note on this clonotype: The CDR3 does not end in the conserved phenylalanine or tryptophan, so this is likely a read error. The V gene is TRBV12-3 or TRBV12-4, the J gene TRBJ2-3; 9 bases match TRBD2. The CDR3 has 17 residues. Here the CDR3 reads CATSGLAGTFGTDTQYV. The DNA of the CDR3 is TGTGCCACTTCCGGGCTAGCGGGAACTTTTGGCACGGATACGCAGTATGTC.

This clonotype was counted once. This clone may be a read error of a much larger clone one base away. J is TRBJ2-3 and V is TRBV12-3 or TRBV12-4, with 8 bases aligning to TRBD2. CDR3 size: 15 residues. The CDR3 DNA reads TGTGCCAGCAGTTCCGGGACTAGTTACACAGTTACGCAGTATTTT. Translated, it gives CASSSGTSYTVTQYF.

The CDR3 here is CASSLDTGCYYEQYV. CDR3 nucleotides: TGTGCCAGCAGCTTAGATACGGGGTGTTACTACGAGCAGTACGTC. J is TRBJ2-7 and V is TRBV11-2; tentatively, D is TRBD2 (5 bases). Germline CDR1 is SGHAT and CDR2 is FQNNGV. CDR3 size: 15 residues. Between the trimmed V and J ends, which lost 0 bases and 3 bases, there was a span of 12 bases.

This clonotype appeared many times. The J gene is TRBJ2-1, the V gene TRBV11-1; tentative D call: TRBD2 (6 bases). Trimming stripped 1 base from V and 2 bases from J, with 9 bases between. The CDR3 extends over 15 amino acids. Germline CDR1 is SGHAT and CDR2 is FQDESV (reference sequence). Written as DNA, the CDR3 is TGTGCCAGCAGCTTAGAACTAGCCGCCTACAATGAGCAGTTCTTC. Amino acids: CASSLELAAYNEQFF.

J is TRBJ1-1 and V is TRBV29-1; unclear D gene. The CDR3 is 13 amino acids. Trimming took off 7 bases at V and 3 bases at J, with 15 bases between the two ends. Germline V gives CDR1 SQVTM, CDR2 ANQGSEA. CDR3 in DNA: TGCAGCGCTGCACCCTATGGGGACACTGAAGCTTTCTTT. Translating gives CSAAPYGDTEAFF.

By proportion, this clonotype is medium-sized (0.01 to 0.1%). The J gene is TRBJ2-5, the V gene TRBV6-5; D might be TRBD1 (5 bases). The CDR3 length is 14 residues. V shed 6 bases and J shed 5 bases, with 16 bases lying between them. The germline gives CDR1 MNHEY, CDR2 SVGAGI. CDR3 in amino acids: CASSLQVFGETQYF. The CDR3, as DNA: TGTGCCAGCAGCTTACAGGTTTTTGGGGAGACCCAGTACTTC.

This clonotype was picked up a small number of times. The rearrangement joins TRBV29-1 to TRBJ2-1; maybe TRBD2 (5 bases). Trimming pared 5 bases from V and 0 bases from J, leaving 8 bases between. This CDR3 has 13 residues. CDR1 is SQVTM and CDR2 is ANQGSEA in the germline V gene. The CDR3 here is CSVRLSSYNEQFF. As DNA, the CDR3 is TGCAGCGTTCGACTATCCTCCTACAATGAGCAGTTCTTC.

As for this clonotype: Germline is not matched at one junction end, which may reflect a read error. The rearrangement links TRBV6-5 to TRBJ1-1; no definite D call. Germline loops: CDR1 MNHEY, CDR2 SVGAGI. The CDR3 runs 14 residues. The CDR3 sequence is CASRPSGKSTEALF. Here the CDR3 DNA reads TGTGCCAGCCGCCCGTCGGGGAAGAGCACTGAAGCTCTCTTT.

Comment on this clonotype: An end of the junction does not agree with germline; a read error may underlie this. The chain uses TRBV5-5 and TRBJ2-1, with 9 bases aligning to TRBD2. CDR1 and CDR2 (germline): SGHKS, YYEKEE (reference sequence). The CDR3 length is 14 residues. The chain's CDR3 is CASILREGWGEQFF. CDR3 bases: TGTGCCAGCATCTTGCGGGAGGGGTGGGGTGAGCAGTTCTTC.

V is TRBV11-3 and J is TRBJ2-1; D may correspond to TRBD1 or TRBD2 (5 bases each). Per the germline V gene, CDR1 is SGHNT and CDR2 is YENEEA. The germline V and J ends were trimmed by 7 bases and 6 bases, with 19 bases remaining between them. This CDR3 is 15 amino acids long. The CDR3 sequence: CASIEPGPSVNEQFF. In DNA form, the CDR3 reads TGTGCCAGCATTGAACCGGGACCCTCAGTCAATGAGCAGTTCTTC.